The T cell receptor (beta chain) under discussion was sequenced for a study of PD-L1 blockade in urothelial cancer. Across the whole study: Blood analysis occurred 3 weeks (second dose) and 6 weeks after treatment start.

As regards this clone: Its antigen is currently unknown.

Libraries were prepared by immunoSEQ multiplex PCR; TCRdb keeps only in-frame clonotypes and omits some of them. The sample includes over 100,000 clones, around 93% of them seen just once. The time point: peripheral blood 6 weeks after treatment start. Samples spanned pretreatment and treatment, with 1 to 8 time points per patient. Study outcomes and limitations: Below-median pretreatment blood TCR clonality was associated with improved progression-free and overall survival.

Sequencing was performed on PBMCs, taken around atezolizumab (anti-PD-L1) treatment. This receptor was taken from a man aged 55 to 70 with urothelial cancer.

The CDR3 DNA is TGTGCCAGCAGCTTAGTGAAGTGGGACAGGGGTGGCTACACCTTC. Translating it yields CASSLVKWDRGGYTF. The chain links TRBV11-2 to TRBJ1-2; 10 nucleotides agree with TRBD1. From germline, CDR1 is SGHAT and CDR2 FQNNGV. The CDR3 is 15 residues long. With 1 base clipped from V and 7 bases from J, the junction kept 6 bases outside the gene matches.